The 19 T cell receptor beta chains in this list originate from one sample, sequenced in a study of blood T cell repertoires in COVID-19. The method was immunoSEQ multiplex PCR; TCRdb's version includes in-frame clones alone and lacks a portion of them. The sample gives about 200,000 clones, just over 85% of which show up once; approximately 6% is in the top ten. Sequencing was done on a sample of peripheral blood. The receptors stem from a man older than 75 with acute or convalescent COVID-19.

The chain links TRBV30 to TRBJ1-3, with D hard to call. The length of the CDR3 is 15 residues. V was pared by 3 bases and J by 1 base, with 13 bases between. Germline assignment: CDR1 GTSNPN and CDR2 SVGIG (reference sequence). The CDR3 nucleotides read TGTGCCTGGAGCGAAAGTCGTCAGTCTGGAAACACCATATATTTT. It translates to CAWSESRQSGNTIYF.

The chain has TRBV15 and TRBJ2-5; D is perhaps TRBD1 (6 bases). The germline V gene has CDR1 LNHNV and CDR2 YYDKDF (reference sequence). V lost 0 bases and J 5 bases, leaving 13 bases between the germline ends. The CDR3 covers 15 residues. As DNA, the CDR3 is TGTGCCACCAGCAGAGACAGGGGCGAGGGGGAGACCCAGTACTTC. Protein sequence: CATSRDRGEGETQYF.

The chain joins TRBV28 to TRBJ1-6; 8 bases match TRBD1. The CDR3 runs 14 residues. CDR1 and CDR2 from the germline V gene are MDHEN and SYDVKM. J was trimmed by 9 bases and V by 9 bases; bases with no gene match: 10. The CDR3 protein is CASLWGTGPSPLHF. DNA of the CDR3: TGTGCCAGTCTCTGGGGGACAGGACCTTCACCCCTCCACTTT.

This rearrangement joins TRBV7-8 to TRBJ2-7; D gene ambiguous. Trimming took off 3 bases at V and 12 bases at J, with 9 bases between the two ends. The CDR3 totals 10 residues. Germline V gives CDR1 SGHVS, CDR2 FQNEAQ. The CDR3 sequence is CASSLTIPYF. The CDR3 coding sequence is TGTGCCAGCAGCTTGACAATACCGTACTTC.

The chain recombines TRBV5-1 with TRBJ2-3; D is ambiguous. CDR3 length equals 12 residues. CDR1 and CDR2 (germline): SGHRS, YFSETQ. The V end was cut by 2 bases, the J end by 5 bases, with 6 bases between. The CDR3 sequence is CASSFNLDTQYF. The CDR3 coding sequence is TGCGCCAGCAGCTTTAATCTAGATACGCAGTATTTT.

This chain connects TRBV19 to TRBJ1-2, with unresolved D. Germline V lookup: CDR1 LNHDA, CDR2 SQIVND (reference sequence). The V and J ends lost 1 base and 8 bases respectively, with 17 bases between them. The CDR3 sequence is 15 residues long. CDR3 region: CASSIGRGPLRGYTF. DNA for the CDR3: TGTGCCAGTAGTATAGGACGGGGTCCCCTAAGAGGCTACACCTTC.

This chain joins TRBV5-6 and TRBJ1-5; D gene uncertain. Per germline, CDR1 SGHDT and CDR2 YYEEEE. This CDR3 comprises 14 residues. V lost 0 bases to trimming and J lost 2 bases, with 6 bases between them. The CDR3 region is CASSLGLGNQPQHF. The CDR3 nucleotides are TGTGCCAGCAGCTTGGGGTTAGGCAATCAGCCCCAGCATTTT.

The rearrangement joins TRBV7-9 to TRBJ2-1; D is uncertain. V was trimmed by 1 base and J by 4 bases, leaving 5 bases between them. The CDR3 length is 13 residues. Germline CDR1 and CDR2: SEHNR and FQNEAQ (reference sequence). The DNA for the CDR3 is TGTGCCAGCAGCTTAGTATCGTACAATGAGCAGTTCTTC. Its protein product is CASSLVSYNEQFF. The full variable domain, rest sourced from reference TRBV7-9 and TRBJ2-1, is DTGVSQNPRHKITKRGQNVTFRCDPISEHNRLYWYRQTLGQGPEFLTYFQNEAQLEKSRLLSDRFSAERPKGSFSTLEIQRTEQGDSAMYLCASSLVSYNEQFFGPGTRLTVL.

The chain carries TRBV6-5 and TRBJ2-7; perhaps TRBD1 as D (5 bases). The ends were cut back, 2 bases at V and 2 bases at J, with 10 bases in the middle. Germline V gene data show CDR1 as MNHEY and CDR2 as SVGAGI. The CDR3 runs 14 residues. In nucleotides, the CDR3 is TGTGCCAGCAGTTACATCACAGGAGCCTACGAGCAGTACTTC. Translating it yields CASSYITGAYEQYF.

The chain recombines TRBV28 with TRBJ1-5; 9 bases align to TRBD1. The CDR3 is made up of 17 amino acids. The V segment lost 5 bases and the J segment 4 bases; nucleotides outside the gene matches: 12. Looked up from germline, CDR1 is MDHEN and CDR2 is SYDVKM. Written as DNA, the CDR3 is TGTGCCAGCAGTATTATTAAACCGGACAGGGGAAATCAGCCCCAGCATTTT. Translating gives CASSIIKPDRGNQPQHF. Full variable domain (missing parts from reference TRBV28 and TRBJ1-5): DVKVTQSSRYLVKRTGEKVFLECVQDMDHENMFWYRQDPGLGLRLIYFSYDVKMKEKGDIPEGYSVSREKKERFSLILESASTNQTSMYLCASSIIKPDRGNQPQHFGDGTRLSIL.

This clone has more than one count but fewer than ten. The V call is TRBV29-1, the J call TRBJ1-1, with 7 bases lining up with TRBD1. Looked up from germline, CDR1 is SQVTM and CDR2 is ANQGSEA. Germline trimming cut 4 bases from V and 3 bases from J; bases unmatched to any gene: 8. CDR3 length equals 14 residues. The CDR3 loop reads CSVVNRGVDTEAFF. The CDR3 nucleotides read TGCAGCGTTGTAAACAGGGGTGTGGACACTGAAGCTTTCTTT.

The rearrangement links TRBV5-1 to TRBJ2-1; possibly TRBD1 for D (5 bases). Germline lookup yields CDR1 SGHRS and CDR2 YFSETQ. Trimming removed 0 bases from V and 3 bases from J, with 7 bases in between. The CDR3 covers 14 residues. The CDR3 DNA is TGCGCCAGCAGCTTGGCCGACAGCTACAATGAGCAGTTCTTC. Translated: CASSLADSYNEQFF.

In this sample, this clone turned up once. V gene TRBV9 combines with J gene TRBJ2-7, with D perhaps TRBD2 (7 bases). In germline, CDR1 is SGDLS, CDR2 YYNGEE. CDR3 length: 13 amino acids. The V end was cut by 3 bases, the J end by 3 bases, with 10 bases between. The CDR3 nucleotides read TGTGCCAGCAGCGCCGGGGGGCTCTACGAGCAGTACTTC. It yields the protein CASSAGGLYEQYF.

The chain has TRBV18 and TRBJ1-1; maybe TRBD1 (6 bases). Trimming cost V 5 bases and J 7 bases, with 14 bases left between them. Per germline, CDR1 KGHSH and CDR2 LQKENI. The CDR3 loop spans 13 amino acids. The CDR3 region has the DNA TGTGCCAGCTCAACCCGGACAGTTAATGAAGCTTTCTTT. It yields the protein CASSTRTVNEAFF.

V is TRBV15 and J is TRBJ2-2; D remains unclear. The length of the CDR3 is 14 residues. V dropped 3 bases and J dropped 4 bases, with 9 bases sitting between them. Germline CDR1 is LNHNV and CDR2 is YYDKDF (reference sequence). The chain's CDR3 is CATSSPIITGELFF. CDR3 nucleotide sequence: TGTGCCACCAGCAGCCCCATCATCACCGGGGAGCTGTTTTTT.

This chain connects TRBV28 to TRBJ1-2, with D possibly being TRBD1 (6 bases). Germline CDR1 MDHEN, CDR2 SYDVKM. This CDR3 comprises 13 residues. V dropped 7 bases and J dropped 4 bases, with 13 bases sitting between them. For the CDR3, the DNA is TGTGCCAGCAATATCGGACAGCCCTATGGCTACACCTTC. Its protein is CASNIGQPYGYTF.

This chain connects TRBV7-2 to TRBJ2-1; maybe TRBD2 (6 bases). V lost 5 bases and J 1 base, leaving 12 bases between the germline ends. The CDR3 contains 15 residues. CDR1 is SGHTA, CDR2 FQGNSA, per germline. For the CDR3, the DNA is TGTGCCAGCAGCCTGGGACTCCCGTCCTACAATGAGCAGTTCTTC. Translated: CASSLGLPSYNEQFF. The full variable domain, its missing parts supplied by reference TRBV7-2 and TRBJ2-1, is GAGVSQSPSNKVTEKGKDVELRCDPISGHTALYWYRQSLGQGLEFLIYFQGNSAPDKSGLPSDRFSAERTGGSVSTLTIQRTQQEDSAVYLCASSLGLPSYNEQFFGPGTRLTVL.

This clone was detected once. This chain links TRBV28 with TRBJ2-3, with a weak D call TRBD1 (5 bases). Germline V gene sequence: CDR1 MDHEN, CDR2 SYDVKM. The length of the CDR3 is 15 residues. Trimming stripped 8 bases from V and 1 base from J, with 16 bases between. The CDR3 DNA follows: TGTGCCAGCGGGGTAATAGGGGCCGGCACAGATACGCAGTATTTT. This sequence encodes CASGVIGAGTDTQYF.

This chain links TRBV18 with TRBJ1-3; 7 bases match TRBD1. The CDR3 loop spans 17 amino acids. Germline lookup yields CDR1 KGHSH and CDR2 LQKENI. Trimming cost V 3 bases and J 0 bases; bases outside gene matches: 8. The CDR3 reads CASSPPTGASSGNTIYF. The CDR3 coding sequence is TGTGCCAGCTCACCCCCTACAGGGGCCAGCTCTGGAAACACCATATATTTT. The full variable domain, completed using reference TRBV18 and TRBJ1-3, is NAGVMQNPRHLVRRRGQEARLRCSPMKGHSHVYWYRQLPEEGLKFMVYLQKENIIDESGMPKERFSAEFPKEGPSILRIQQVVRGDSAAYFCASSPPTGASSGNTIYFGEGSWLTVV.